This TCR beta chain stems from a study of T cell repertoires in cytomegalovirus infection. In this sample, this clonotype turned up many times. TCRdb processed the reads anew with MiXCR; each CDR3 protein has one entry. The sample yields 350,000 to 550,000 distinct CDR3 sequences, approximately 31% seen once. The specimen was PBMCs. The TCR was taken from a human donor in good health (CMV status not recorded). Some clones in this sample may be carry-over from other donors' samples.

The CDR3 here is CASSLFGRGLANTGELFF. The CDR3 DNA reads TGTGCCAGCAGCTTATTTGGTCGCGGACTCGCGAACACCGGGGAGCTGTTTTTT. The chain uses TRBV7-8 and TRBJ2-2; tentatively, D is TRBD2 (5 bases). The V and J ends lost 2 bases and 0 bases respectively, with 16 bases between them. The CDR3 length is 18 residues. The germline V gene has CDR1 SGHVS and CDR2 FQNEAQ.